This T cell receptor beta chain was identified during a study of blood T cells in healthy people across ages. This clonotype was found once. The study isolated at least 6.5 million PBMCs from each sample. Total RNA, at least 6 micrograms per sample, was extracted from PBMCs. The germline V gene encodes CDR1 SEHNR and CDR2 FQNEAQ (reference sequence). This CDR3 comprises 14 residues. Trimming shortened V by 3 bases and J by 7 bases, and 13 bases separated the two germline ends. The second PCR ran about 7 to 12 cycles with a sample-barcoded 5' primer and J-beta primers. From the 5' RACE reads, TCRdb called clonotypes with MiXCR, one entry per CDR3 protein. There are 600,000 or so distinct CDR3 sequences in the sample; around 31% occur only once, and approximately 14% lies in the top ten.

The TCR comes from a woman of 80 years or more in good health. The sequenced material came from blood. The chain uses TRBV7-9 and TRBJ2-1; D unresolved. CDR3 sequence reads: CASSFPPVANEQFF. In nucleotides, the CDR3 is TGTGCCAGCAGCTTCCCTCCAGTCGCAAATGAGCAGTTCTTC.